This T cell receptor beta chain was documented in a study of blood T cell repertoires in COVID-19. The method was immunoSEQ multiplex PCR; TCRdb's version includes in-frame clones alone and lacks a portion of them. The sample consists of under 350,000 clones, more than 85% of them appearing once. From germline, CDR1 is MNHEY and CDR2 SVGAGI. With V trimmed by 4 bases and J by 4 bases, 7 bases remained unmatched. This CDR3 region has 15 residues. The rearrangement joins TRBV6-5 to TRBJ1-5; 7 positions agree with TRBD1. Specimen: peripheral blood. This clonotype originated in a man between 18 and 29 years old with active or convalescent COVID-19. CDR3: CASSLHRGENQPQHF. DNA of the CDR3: TGTGCCAGCAGTTTGCACAGGGGAGAGAATCAGCCCCAGCATTTT.